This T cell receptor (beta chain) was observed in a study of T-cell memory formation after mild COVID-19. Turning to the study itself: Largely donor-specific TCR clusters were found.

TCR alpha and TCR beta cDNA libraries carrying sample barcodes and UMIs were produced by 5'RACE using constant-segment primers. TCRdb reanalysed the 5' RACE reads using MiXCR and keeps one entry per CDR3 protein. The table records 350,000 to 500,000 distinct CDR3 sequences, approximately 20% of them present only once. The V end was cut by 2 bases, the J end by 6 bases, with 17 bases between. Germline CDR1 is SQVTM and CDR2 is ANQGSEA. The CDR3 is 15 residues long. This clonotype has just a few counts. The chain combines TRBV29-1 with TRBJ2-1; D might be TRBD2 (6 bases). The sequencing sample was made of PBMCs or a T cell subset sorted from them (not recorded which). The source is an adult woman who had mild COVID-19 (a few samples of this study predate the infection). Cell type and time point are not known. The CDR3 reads CSVEIGGIRSNEQFF. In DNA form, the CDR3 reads TGCAGCGTTGAAATCGGCGGGATTAGGAGCAATGAGCAGTTCTTC.